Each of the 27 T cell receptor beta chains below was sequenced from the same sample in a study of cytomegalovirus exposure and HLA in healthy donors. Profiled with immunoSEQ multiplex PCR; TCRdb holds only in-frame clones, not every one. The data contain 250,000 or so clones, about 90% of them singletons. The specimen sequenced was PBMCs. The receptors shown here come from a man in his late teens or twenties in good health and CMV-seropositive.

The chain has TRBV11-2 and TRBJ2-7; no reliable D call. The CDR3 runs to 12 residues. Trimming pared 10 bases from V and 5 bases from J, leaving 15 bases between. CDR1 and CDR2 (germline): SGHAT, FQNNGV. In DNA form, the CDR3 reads TGTGCCACCACTTCCTTGGCGGACGAGCAGTACTTC. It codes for CATTSLADEQYF.

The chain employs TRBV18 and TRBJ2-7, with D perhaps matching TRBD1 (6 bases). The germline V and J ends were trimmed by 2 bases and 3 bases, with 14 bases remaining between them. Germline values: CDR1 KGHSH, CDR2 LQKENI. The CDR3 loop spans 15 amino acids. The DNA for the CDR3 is TGTGCCAGCTCACCAAGGTGGGACACTCGCTACGAGCAGTACTTC. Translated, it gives CASSPRWDTRYEQYF.

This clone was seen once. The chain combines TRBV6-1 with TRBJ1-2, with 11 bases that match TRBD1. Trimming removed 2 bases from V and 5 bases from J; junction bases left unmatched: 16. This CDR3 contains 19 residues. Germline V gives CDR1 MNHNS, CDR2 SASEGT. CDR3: CASSETELDRGPAGYGYTF. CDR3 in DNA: TGTGCCAGCAGTGAAACGGAACTGGACAGGGGGCCCGCGGGGTATGGCTACACCTTC.

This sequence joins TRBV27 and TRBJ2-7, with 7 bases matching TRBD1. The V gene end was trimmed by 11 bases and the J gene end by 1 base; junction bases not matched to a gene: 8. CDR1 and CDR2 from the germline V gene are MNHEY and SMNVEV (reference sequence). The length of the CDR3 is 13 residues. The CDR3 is CAGRDSWSYEQYF. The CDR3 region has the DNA TGTGCCGGACGGGACAGTTGGTCCTACGAGCAGTACTTC.

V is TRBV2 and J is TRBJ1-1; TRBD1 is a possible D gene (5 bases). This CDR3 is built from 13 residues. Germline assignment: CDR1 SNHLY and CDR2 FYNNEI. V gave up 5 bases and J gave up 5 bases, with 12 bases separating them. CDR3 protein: CASSQGGVTEAFF. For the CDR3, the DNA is TGTGCCAGCAGTCAGGGAGGGGTTACTGAAGCTTTCTTT.

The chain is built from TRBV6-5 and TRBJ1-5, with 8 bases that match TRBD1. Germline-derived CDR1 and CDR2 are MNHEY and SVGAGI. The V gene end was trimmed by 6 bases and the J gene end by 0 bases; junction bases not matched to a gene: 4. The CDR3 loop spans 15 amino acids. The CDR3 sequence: CASRGDRNSNQPQHF. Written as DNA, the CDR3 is TGTGCCAGCAGAGGGGACAGGAATAGCAATCAGCCCCAGCATTTT.

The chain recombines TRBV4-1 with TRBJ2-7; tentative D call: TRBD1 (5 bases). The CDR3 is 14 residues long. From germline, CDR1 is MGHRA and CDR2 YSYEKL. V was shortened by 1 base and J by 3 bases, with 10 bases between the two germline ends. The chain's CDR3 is CASSQAAGNYEQYF. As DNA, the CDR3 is TGCGCCAGCAGCCAAGCGGCAGGGAACTACGAGCAGTACTTC.

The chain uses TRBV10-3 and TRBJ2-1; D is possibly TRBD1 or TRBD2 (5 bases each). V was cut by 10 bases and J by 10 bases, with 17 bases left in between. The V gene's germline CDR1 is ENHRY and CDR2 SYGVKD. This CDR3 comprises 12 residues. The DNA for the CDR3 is TGTGCCACCCGGGACCTACGGGAAGAGCAGTTCTTC. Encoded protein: CATRDLREEQFF.

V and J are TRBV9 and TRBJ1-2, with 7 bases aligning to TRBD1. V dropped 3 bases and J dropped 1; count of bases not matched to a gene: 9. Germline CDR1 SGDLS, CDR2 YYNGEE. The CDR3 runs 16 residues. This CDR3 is CASSGGQGGINYGYTF. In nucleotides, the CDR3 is TGTGCCAGCAGCGGCGGTCAGGGGGGGATTAACTATGGCTACACCTTC. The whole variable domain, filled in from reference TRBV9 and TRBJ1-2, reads DSGVTQTPKHLITATGQRVTLRCSPRSGDLSVYWYQQSLDQGLQFLIQYYNGEERAKGNILERFSAQQFPDLHSELNLSSLELGDSALYFCASSGGQGGINYGYTFGSGTRLTVV.

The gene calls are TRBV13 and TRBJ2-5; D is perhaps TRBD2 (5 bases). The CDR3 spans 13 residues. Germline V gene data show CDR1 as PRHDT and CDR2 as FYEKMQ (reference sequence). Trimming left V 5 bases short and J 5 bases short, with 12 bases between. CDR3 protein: CASSRISGETQYF. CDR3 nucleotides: TGTGCCAGCAGCAGGATCTCGGGGGAGACCCAGTACTTC.

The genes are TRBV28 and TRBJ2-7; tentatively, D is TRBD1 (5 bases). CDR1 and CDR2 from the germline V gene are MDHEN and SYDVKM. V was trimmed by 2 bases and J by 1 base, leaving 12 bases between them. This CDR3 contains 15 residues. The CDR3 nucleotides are TGTGCCAGCAGTTTACTGACAGAGACATCCTACGAGCAGTACTTC. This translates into CASSLLTETSYEQYF.

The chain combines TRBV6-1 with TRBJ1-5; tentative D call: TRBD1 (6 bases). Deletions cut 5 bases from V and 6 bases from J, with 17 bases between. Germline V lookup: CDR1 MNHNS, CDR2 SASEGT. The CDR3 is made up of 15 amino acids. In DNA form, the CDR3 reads TGTGCCAGCAGTCCTTTACGGGGGGCCGGTCAGCCCCAGCATTTT. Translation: CASSPLRGAGQPQHF.

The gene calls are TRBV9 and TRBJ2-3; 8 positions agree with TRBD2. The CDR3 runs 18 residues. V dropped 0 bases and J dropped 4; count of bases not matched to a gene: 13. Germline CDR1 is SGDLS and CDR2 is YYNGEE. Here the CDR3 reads CASSVAHPAGVGADTQYF. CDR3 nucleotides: TGTGCCAGCAGCGTAGCTCACCCAGCGGGAGTAGGAGCAGATACGCAGTATTTT.

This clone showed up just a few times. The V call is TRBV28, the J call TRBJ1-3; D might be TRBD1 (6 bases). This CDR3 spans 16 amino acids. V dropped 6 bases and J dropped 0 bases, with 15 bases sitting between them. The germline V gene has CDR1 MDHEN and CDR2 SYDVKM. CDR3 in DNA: TGTGCCAGCAGCCTGATGGGGGCTAGCTCTGGAAACACCATATATTTT. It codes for CASSLMGASSGNTIYF. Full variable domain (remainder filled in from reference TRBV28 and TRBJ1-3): DVKVTQSSRYLVKRTGEKVFLECVQDMDHENMFWYRQDPGLGLRLIYFSYDVKMKEKGDIPEGYSVSREKKERFSLILESASTNQTSMYLCASSLMGASSGNTIYFGEGSWLTVV.

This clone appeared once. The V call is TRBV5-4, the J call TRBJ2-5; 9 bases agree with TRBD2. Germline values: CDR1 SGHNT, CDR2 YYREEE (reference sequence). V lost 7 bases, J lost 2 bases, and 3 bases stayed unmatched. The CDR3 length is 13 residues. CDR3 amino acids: CASSAGGQETQYF. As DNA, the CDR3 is TGTGCCAGCTCGGCGGGAGGGCAAGAGACCCAGTACTTC.

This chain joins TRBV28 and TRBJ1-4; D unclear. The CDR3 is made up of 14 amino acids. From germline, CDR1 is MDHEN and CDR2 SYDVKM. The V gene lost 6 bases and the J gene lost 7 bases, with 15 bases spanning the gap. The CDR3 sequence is CASSPTPYGEKLFF. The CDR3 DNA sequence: TGTGCCAGCAGCCCAACCCCCTACGGTGAAAAACTGTTTTTT.

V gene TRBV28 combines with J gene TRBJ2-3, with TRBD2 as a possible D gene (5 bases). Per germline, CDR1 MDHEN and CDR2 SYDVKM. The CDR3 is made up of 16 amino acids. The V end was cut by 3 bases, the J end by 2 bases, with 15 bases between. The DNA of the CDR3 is TGTGCCAGCAGTTTTTGGCCGAACGGGGTCACAGATACGCAGTATTTT. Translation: CASSFWPNGVTDTQYF.

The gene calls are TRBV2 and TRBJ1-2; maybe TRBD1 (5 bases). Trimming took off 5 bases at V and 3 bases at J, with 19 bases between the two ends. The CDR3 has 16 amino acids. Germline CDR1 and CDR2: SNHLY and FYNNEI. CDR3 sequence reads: CASSLKSGDSHYGYTF. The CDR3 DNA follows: TGTGCCAGCAGTTTGAAAAGCGGCGACAGCCACTATGGCTACACCTTC. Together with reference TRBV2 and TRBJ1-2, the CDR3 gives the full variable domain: EPEVTQTPSHQVTQMGQEVILRCVPISNHLYFYWYRQILGQKVEFLVSFYNNEISEKSEIFDDQFSVERPDGSNFTLKIRSTKLEDSAMYFCASSLKSGDSHYGYTFGSGTRLTVV.

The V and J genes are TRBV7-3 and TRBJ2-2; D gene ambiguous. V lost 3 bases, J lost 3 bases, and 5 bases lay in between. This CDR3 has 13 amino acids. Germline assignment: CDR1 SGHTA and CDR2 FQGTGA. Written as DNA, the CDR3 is TGTGCCAGCAGCTTGACGTACACCGGGGAGCTGTTTTTT. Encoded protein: CASSLTYTGELFF.

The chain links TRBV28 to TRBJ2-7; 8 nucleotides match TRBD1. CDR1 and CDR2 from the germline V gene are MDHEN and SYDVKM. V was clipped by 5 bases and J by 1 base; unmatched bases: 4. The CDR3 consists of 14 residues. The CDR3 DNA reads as TGTGCCAGCAGTGCGGGACAGGAGTCCTACGAGCAGTACTTC. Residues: CASSAGQESYEQYF.

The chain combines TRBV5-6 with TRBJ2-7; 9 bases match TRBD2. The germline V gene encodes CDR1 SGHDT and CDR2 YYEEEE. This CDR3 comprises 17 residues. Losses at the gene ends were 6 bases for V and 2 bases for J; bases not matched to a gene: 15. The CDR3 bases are TGTGCCAGCAACATAGACGGACTAGCGCTATCGACCTACGAGCAGTACTTC. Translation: CASNIDGLALSTYEQYF. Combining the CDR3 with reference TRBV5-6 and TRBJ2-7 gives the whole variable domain DAGVTQSPTHLIKTRGQQVTLRCSPKSGHDTVSWYQQALGQGPQFIFQYYEEEERQRGNFPDRFSGHQFPNYSSELNVNALLLGDSALYLCASNIDGLALSTYEQYFGPGTRLTVT.

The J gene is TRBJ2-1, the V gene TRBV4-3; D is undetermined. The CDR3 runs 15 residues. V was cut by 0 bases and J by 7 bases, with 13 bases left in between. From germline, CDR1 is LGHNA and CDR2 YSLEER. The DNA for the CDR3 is TGCGCCAGCAGCCAAGATTTAGAGGAATTGAATGAGCAGTTCTTC. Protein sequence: CASSQDLEELNEQFF.

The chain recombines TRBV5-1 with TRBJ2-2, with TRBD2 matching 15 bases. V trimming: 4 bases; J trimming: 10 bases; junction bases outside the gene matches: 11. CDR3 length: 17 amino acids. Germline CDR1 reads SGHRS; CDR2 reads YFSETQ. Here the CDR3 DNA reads TGCGCCAGCAGCCCTGGGGGACTAGCGGGAGGCCAGATGGAGCTGTTTTTT. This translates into CASSPGGLAGGQMELFF.

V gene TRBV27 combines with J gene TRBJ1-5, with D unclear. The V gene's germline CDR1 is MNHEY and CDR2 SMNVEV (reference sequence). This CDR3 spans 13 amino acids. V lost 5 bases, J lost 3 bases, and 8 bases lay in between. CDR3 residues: CASSLSSNQPQHF. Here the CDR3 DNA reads TGTGCCAGCAGTCTGTCGTCCAATCAGCCCCAGCATTTT.

The CDR3 loop is CSVVGDLNTEAFF. The CDR3 DNA is TGCAGCGTTGTTGGGGACTTGAACACTGAAGCTTTCTTT. The chain carries TRBV29-1 and TRBJ1-1; a possible D gene is TRBD1 (5 bases). V was clipped by 4 bases and J by 0 bases, with 9 bases between them. Germline V lookup: CDR1 SQVTM, CDR2 ANQGSEA. The CDR3 contains 13 residues.

In DNA, the CDR3 is TGTGCCGTGTGGGGGGTAAGTGGAGATGAGCAGTTCTTC. Translating it yields CAVWGVSGDEQFF. J is TRBJ2-1 and V is TRBV27, with D possibly TRBD2 on 6 matching bases. The CDR3 spans 13 residues. Germline V lookup: CDR1 MNHEY, CDR2 SMNVEV (reference sequence). Trimming stripped 11 bases from V and 8 bases from J, with 19 bases between.

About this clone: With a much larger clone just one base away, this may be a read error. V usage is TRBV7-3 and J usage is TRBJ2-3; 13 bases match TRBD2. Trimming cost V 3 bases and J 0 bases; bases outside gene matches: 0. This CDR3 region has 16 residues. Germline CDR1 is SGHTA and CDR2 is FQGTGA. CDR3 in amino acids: CASSLGLAGSTDTQYF. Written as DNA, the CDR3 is TGTGCCAGCAGCTTGGGACTAGCGGGGAGCACAGATACGCAGTATTTT.